These 26 T cell receptor beta chains originate from one sample sequenced in a study of T cell responses to AZD1222 COVID-19 vaccine. Sequenced by immunoSEQ multiplex PCR; TCRdb stores in-frame clones only, minus some. The repertoire consists of 140,000 to 150,000 clones, with roughly 86% occurring once and the leading ten covering about 4.9%. The sample here was peripheral blood, taken 28 days after the second AZD1222 dose. The receptors were sampled from an adult who received the AZD1222 COVID-19 vaccine.

The DNA for the CDR3 is TGTGCCAGCAGTTACTCGACAAATTACAATGAGCAGTTCTTC. Translated, it gives CASSYSTNYNEQFF. The chain is built from TRBV6-5 and TRBJ2-1, with D hard to call. CDR3 length equals 14 residues. V gave up 0 bases and J gave up 4 bases, with 7 bases separating them. The germline V gene encodes CDR1 MNHEY and CDR2 SVGAGI.

This chain connects TRBV5-1 to TRBJ2-1; 8 bases fit TRBD2. Germline V CDR1 and CDR2: SGHRS, YFSETQ. The CDR3 totals 14 residues. Trimming at V came to 9 bases and at J to 13 bases, leaving 18 bases not matched to a gene. The CDR3, as DNA: TGCGCCACCGCTAGGGACACGGGACTAGGCGACCAGTTCTTC. Translated: CATARDTGLGDQFF. The full variable domain, rest sourced from reference TRBV5-1 and TRBJ2-1, is KAGVTQTPRYLIKTRGQQVTLSCSPISGHRSVSWYQQTPGQGLQFLFEYFSETQRNKGNFPGRFSGRQFSNSRSEMNVSTLELGDSALYLCATARDTGLGDQFFGPGTRLTVL.

The chain uses TRBV7-9 and TRBJ1-5; the match to TRBD1 covers 10 bases. The trim removed 4 bases at V and 6 bases at J, leaving 6 bases unmatched. The V gene's germline CDR1 is SEHNR and CDR2 FQNEAQ (reference sequence). CDR3 length: 15 residues. For the CDR3, the DNA is TGTGCCAGCAGCTATGGGACAGGGGATGGTCAGCCCCAGCATTTT. Translation: CASSYGTGDGQPQHF.

The V call is TRBV4-1, the J call TRBJ2-3; D gene ambiguous. This CDR3 contains 15 residues. Germline V gene sequence: CDR1 MGHRA, CDR2 YSYEKL. Trimming cost V 4 bases and J 2 bases, with 13 bases left between them. In DNA form, the CDR3 reads TGCGCCAGCAGCCTACAGACATTAGCCACAGATACGCAGTATTTT. Translated: CASSLQTLATDTQYF.

Of note for this clone: One end of the junction varies from germline; a read error may be responsible. The genes are TRBV11-2 and TRBJ1-4; 9 bases are shared with TRBD1. Germline V lookup: CDR1 SGHAT, CDR2 FQNNGV. CDR3 length: 14 amino acids. CDR3 protein: CTSTPGQGSEKLFF. CDR3 sequence (DNA): TGTACCAGCACCCCTGGACAGGGGAGTGAAAAACTGTTTTTT.

This clone was detected ten times or more. The chain has TRBV4-2 and TRBJ1-6; D is undetermined. The CDR3 is 15 residues long. Looked up from germline, CDR1 is LGHNA and CDR2 is YNFKEQ. Trimming cost V 1 base and J 1 base, with 5 bases left between them. CDR3 protein: CASSQAGSYNSPLHF. The CDR3 DNA sequence: TGTGCCAGCAGCCAAGCCGGTTCCTATAATTCACCCCTCCACTTT.

The V and J genes are TRBV7-6 and TRBJ2-7; no clear D gene. The germline V and J ends were trimmed by 2 bases and 3 bases, with 8 bases remaining between them. The V gene's germline CDR1 is SGHVS and CDR2 FNYEAQ. The CDR3 runs to 13 residues. CDR3 region: CASSLNGNYEQYF. For the CDR3, the DNA is TGTGCCAGCAGCTTAAACGGAAACTACGAGCAGTACTTC.

This clone was detected a few times. This chain uses TRBV11-1 with TRBJ2-7, with 9 bases that match TRBD1. Germline V gene lookup returns CDR1 SGHAT and CDR2 FQDESV (reference sequence). The CDR3 is 14 amino acids. J lost 4 bases, V lost 5 bases, and 6 bases had no gene match. The chain's CDR3 is CASSPPGQGYEQYF. In DNA, the CDR3 is TGTGCCAGCAGCCCTCCGGGACAGGGTTACGAGCAGTACTTC.

J is TRBJ1-5 and V is TRBV28; no clear D gene. CDR1 MDHEN and CDR2 SYDVKM come from the germline V gene. CDR3 length: 13 residues. Between the trimmed V and J ends, which lost 7 bases and 5 bases, there was a span of 12 bases. CDR3 region: CASTFNYYQPQHF. In DNA, the CDR3 is TGTGCCAGCACTTTCAACTATTATCAGCCCCAGCATTTT.

V and J are TRBV6-5 and TRBJ2-3; no definite D call. The ends were cut back, 0 bases at V and 4 bases at J, with 8 bases in the middle. CDR1 is MNHEY, CDR2 SVGAGI, per germline. The CDR3 spans 14 residues. The CDR3 sequence: CASSYSRWADTQYF. CDR3 bases: TGTGCCAGCAGTTACTCCCGGTGGGCAGATACGCAGTATTTT.

The sample holds a few counts of this clone. The chain employs TRBV11-2 and TRBJ1-3, with 7 bases identical to TRBD1. Unmatched junction bases numbered 10, after V lost 1 base and J lost 4 bases. The CDR3 is 17 residues long. From germline, CDR1 is SGHAT and CDR2 FQNNGV. CDR3 region: CASSLGRITGEGNTIYF. CDR3 in DNA: TGTGCCAGCAGCTTAGGCCGCATAACAGGGGAAGGAAACACCATATATTTT.

The chain employs TRBV5-4 and TRBJ2-7; tentative D call: TRBD2 (5 bases). The CDR3 spans 16 residues. Germline V gene lookup returns CDR1 SGHNT and CDR2 YYREEE (reference sequence). Deletions cut 2 bases from V and 1 base from J, with 16 bases between. The CDR3 DNA follows: TGTGCCAGCAGCTTTGAAGGGAGATCCGGGTCCTACGAGCAGTACTTC. Translated: CASSFEGRSGSYEQYF.

CDR3 region: CASSVAITNTEAFF. The CDR3 DNA reads TGTGCCAGCAGCGTAGCCATAACAAACACTGAAGCTTTCTTT. V and J are TRBV9 and TRBJ1-1; D unresolved. The CDR3 is 14 residues long. Trimming pared 0 bases from V and 2 bases from J, leaving 8 bases between. Germline V lookup: CDR1 SGDLS, CDR2 YYNGEE.

The genes are TRBV4-1 and TRBJ2-3, with TRBD1 matching 8 bases. Per the germline V gene, CDR1 is MGHRA and CDR2 is YSYEKL. The length of the CDR3 is 15 residues. With 5 bases clipped from V and 3 bases from J, the junction kept 7 bases outside the gene matches. The CDR3 DNA reads TGCGCCAGCAGCGACGGACAGGGTAAAACAGATACGCAGTATTTT. Its translation is CASSDGQGKTDTQYF.

The chain uses TRBV28 and TRBJ1-1, with D unresolved. CDR1 and CDR2 (germline): MDHEN, SYDVKM. V lost 2 bases, J lost 4 bases, and 8 bases lay in between. The CDR3 is 13 residues long. For the CDR3, the DNA is TGTGCCAGCAGTTTAGAAGGGAGCACTGAAGCTTTCTTT. Its translation: CASSLEGSTEAFF. The full variable domain, with the rest looked up from reference TRBV28 and TRBJ1-1, is DVKVTQSSRYLVKRTGEKVFLECVQDMDHENMFWYRQDPGLGLRLIYFSYDVKMKEKGDIPEGYSVSREKKERFSLILESASTNQTSMYLCASSLEGSTEAFFGQGTRLTVV.

This clone was detected only once. The gene calls are TRBV25-1 and TRBJ2-7; tentatively, D is TRBD2 (5 bases). The CDR3 sequence is 13 residues long. Germline CDR1 reads MGHDK; CDR2 reads SYGVNS. V gave up 0 bases and J gave up 5 bases, with 8 bases separating them. The CDR3, as DNA: TGTGCCAGCAGTGAATATAACGGGGACGAGCAGTACTTC. Protein sequence: CASSEYNGDEQYF.

The chain couples TRBV28 to TRBJ1-2, with D possibly matching TRBD1 (5 bases). CDR1 and CDR2 from the germline V gene are MDHEN and SYDVKM. There are 12 residues in the CDR3. The V end lost 5 bases, the J end lost 7 bases, and 11 bases lay between the germline ends. The CDR3 sequence: CASSTDSVGYTF. CDR3 bases: TGTGCCAGCAGTACAGACAGTGTTGGCTACACCTTC.

The chain couples TRBV6-6 to TRBJ1-1; no definite D call. V dropped 6 bases and J dropped 7 bases, with 9 bases sitting between them. CDR3 length equals 11 residues. Germline CDR1 and CDR2: MNHNY and SVGAGI (reference sequence). The CDR3 region is CASSQVGEAFF. The CDR3 nucleotides read TGTGCCAGCAGCCAGGTCGGTGAAGCTTTCTTT.

The CDR3 DNA is TGTGCCAGCAGCCCGCAGATCTCTGGGGCCAACGTCCTGACTTTC. The encoded protein is CASSPQISGANVLTF. This chain connects TRBV11-2 to TRBJ2-6; no clear D gene. Germline loops: CDR1 SGHAT, CDR2 FQNNGV. The germline V and J ends were trimmed by 5 bases and 0 bases, with 8 bases remaining between them. The CDR3 is 15 amino acids.

The V gene is TRBV3-1 (or the pseudogene TRBV3-2), the J gene TRBJ1-1; no firm D call. Trimming cost V 5 bases and J 6 bases, with 10 bases left between them. Germline lookup yields CDR1 LGHDT and CDR2 YNNKEL (reference sequence). The length of the CDR3 is 12 residues. CDR3 protein: CASSSQPPEAFF. CDR3 nucleotides: TGTGCCAGCAGCTCCCAACCACCTGAAGCTTTCTTT.

The chain employs TRBV2 and TRBJ1-5, with unresolved D. The CDR3 covers 13 residues. Trimming took 7 bases from V and 7 from J, leaving 14 bases between them. CDR1 and CDR2 (germline): SNHLY, FYNNEI. In DNA form, the CDR3 reads TGTGCCAGCACTCGGTTCGTGGGCCAGCCCCAGCATTTT. This translates into CASTRFVGQPQHF.

The V and J genes are TRBV30 and TRBJ1-2, with 11 bases fitting TRBD1. Germline loops: CDR1 GTSNPN, CDR2 SVGIG (reference sequence). The CDR3 extends over 14 amino acids. V was pared by 3 bases and J by 7 bases, with 7 bases of the junction left unmatched. Here the CDR3 reads CAWRDTGTGGGYTF. The CDR3 nucleotides are TGTGCCTGGAGAGATACTGGGACAGGGGGTGGCTACACCTTC.

This sequence joins TRBV12-3 or TRBV12-4 and TRBJ1-1, with D unresolved. The CDR3 runs to 13 residues. With 3 bases removed from V and 6 bases from J, the gap between germline ends came to 11 bases. The CDR3 DNA reads as TGTGCCAGCAGTTTGTCCGCAACCTCTGAAGCTTTCTTT. Its translation is CASSLSATSEAFF.

V gene TRBV18 combines with J gene TRBJ2-3, with a tentative D call TRBD1 (5 bases). Germline V gene sequence: CDR1 KGHSH, CDR2 LQKENI. V was pared by 3 bases and J by 2 bases, with 15 bases between. The length of the CDR3 is 16 residues. CDR3: CASSPQGLGSTDTQYF. The DNA for the CDR3 is TGTGCCAGCTCACCCCAGGGTCTTGGGTCCACAGATACGCAGTATTTT.

J is TRBJ1-5 and V is TRBV2, with 9 bases that match TRBD1. V lost 7 bases to trimming and J lost 9 bases; unmatched junction nucleotides: 10. The CDR3 sequence is 14 residues long. Germline loops: CDR1 SNHLY, CDR2 FYNNEI. CDR3 loop: CASKPDRGFWPQHF. In DNA, the CDR3 is TGTGCCAGCAAACCGGACAGGGGATTTTGGCCCCAGCATTTT.

The CDR3 loop reads CASILGLAGLQETQYF. The CDR3 region has the DNA TGTGCCAGCATCCTGGGACTAGCGGGATTACAAGAGACCCAGTACTTC. This chain links TRBV2 with TRBJ2-5; 13 positions match TRBD2. The CDR3 is 16 residues long. CDR1 and CDR2 from the germline V gene are SNHLY and FYNNEI. The V and J ends lost 7 bases and 2 bases, in that order; junction bases with no gene match: 7.